This T cell receptor (beta chain) was sequenced for a study of T cell clonotyping in hematopoietic cell transplantation. Whole-study results and caveats: Without cell sorting, CD4 versus CD8 contributions remain unresolved. Higher Inverse Simpson Index values in graft donor and pretransplant recipient predicted broader posttransplant TCR diversity. Recipient TCR diversity dropped after transplant; expanded clonotypes rose from day 30 to 180.

With 5 bases clipped from V and 3 bases from J, the junction kept 7 bases outside the gene matches. Germline loops: CDR1 SGHDN, CDR2 FVKESK. This CDR3 has 14 residues. To note about this clone: The antigen is not known.

Recipients were bled about 28 days pretransplant and at posttransplant days 30, 100, 180. The method was immunoSEQ multiplex PCR; TCRdb's version includes in-frame clones alone and lacks a portion of them. The repertoire has more than 15,000 clones, around 60% of them found once; the top ten carry approximately 12%. The sample consisted of PBMCs, taken 30 days after allogeneic stem cell transplant. The receptor was derived from a male patient aged 50 to 59 who had an allogeneic stem cell transplant from an unrelated donor, so T cells may come from the graft donor. Some clones in this sample may be carry-over from other donors' samples. The chain uses TRBV14 and TRBJ2-7, with 7 nucleotides matching TRBD1. The CDR3 DNA follows: TGTGCCAGCAGCACGGGACAGAATTACTACGAGCAGTACTTC. Translation gives CASSTGQNYYEQYF.